This T cell receptor beta chain was captured in a study of OX40 agonist ivuxolimab in advanced cancers. Remarks on this clone: What it binds is not known.

Study-level findings and limits: Low normalized T-cell clonal expansion was also seen in some nonresponders. Undetermined was the antigen specificity of the expanded peripheral T cells.

This table comes from immunoSEQ multiplex PCR, and its TCRdb copy is limited to in-frame clones, with some not included. The sample has about 58,000 clones; 70% to 90% are singletons. It was autoimmune disease history or systemic immunosuppression that excluded patients. On cycle 4 day 1 and cycle 7 day 1, as well as at baseline, blood was sampled. CDR1 SGHTA and CDR2 FQGNSA come from the germline V gene. With 5 bases clipped from V and 7 bases from J, the junction kept 3 bases outside the gene matches. The CDR3 is 14 residues long. This clonotype was obtained from an adult with an advanced solid tumor such as melanoma, head and neck, liver or kidney cancer. Sequencing used CD4+ or CD8+ T cells sorted from blood, obtained in a trial of the OX40 agonist ivuxolimab. The gene calls are TRBV7-2 and TRBJ2-1; 12 bases are a match to TRBD2. CDR3 sequence: CASSPGLAGNEQFF. As DNA, the CDR3 is TGTGCCAGCAGCCCAGGACTAGCGGGAAATGAGCAGTTCTTC.